The subject of this entry is one TCR beta chain. Antigen: not known. The data were taken from a study of T cells in Graves' hyperthyroidism and ophthalmopathy. Study-wide points: Ophthalmopathy stood apart from stable hyperthyroidism in a 13 V-J model.

The CDR3 spans 17 residues. Germline loops: CDR1 SGDLS, CDR2 YYNGEE. Unmatched junction bases numbered 4, after V lost 0 bases and J lost 1 base. Template material for amplifying TCR beta CDR3 regions consisted of RNA transcripts. In the first-round RT-PCR of the TCR CDR3, the HTBI primer set was used. TCRdb passed the multiplex PCR reads through MiXCR, listing each CDR3 protein once. The sample records about 580,000 distinct CDR3 sequences, over 11% being singletons. Newly diagnosed patients aged 18 to 65 had hyperthyroidism of under 2 months' duration. Pregnant or lactating patients were excluded, as were those with uncontrolled infection or other autoimmune disease.

This TCR derives from a woman under 40 with Graves' hyperthyroidism that later progressed to Graves' ophthalmopathy. V gene TRBV9 combines with J gene TRBJ1-1; 12 bases align to TRBD1. The sample consisted of blood. The CDR3 bases are TGTGCCAGCAGCGTAGAGGGACAGGGGGCATGGAACACTGAAGCTTTCTTT. This encodes CASSVEGQGAWNTEAFF.